These 24 T cell receptor beta chains share one sample of origin, sequenced in a study of persistence of HIV-infected CD4 T cells. No antigen has been assigned to these receptors. Cells were stimulated nonspecifically with anti-CD3/anti-CD28 magnetic beads. Sorting selected CD4+ T cells upregulating both CD40 ligand and CD69. The immunoSEQ assay was version 4, run in survey mode. Assay: immunoSEQ multiplex PCR; the TCRdb copy retains only in-frame clones and omits some. The sample holds some 49,000 clones, 75% to 90% seen once. The source was CD4+ T cells sorted from PBMCs after approximately 19-hour stimulation, collected from a patient who received antiretroviral therapy. All receptors derive from an adult woman with HIV who was CMV-seropositive.

The chain joins TRBV24-1 to TRBJ1-2, with no clear D. The V end lost 5 bases, the J end lost 0 bases, and 6 bases lay between the germline ends. Germline V gene sequence: CDR1 KGHDR, CDR2 SFDVKD. This CDR3 has 13 residues. The CDR3: CATSVGANYGYTF. The CDR3 coding sequence is TGTGCCACCAGTGTTGGAGCTAACTATGGCTACACCTTC.

This clone was found once. V and J are TRBV28 and TRBJ1-1; D not resolved. CDR1 and CDR2 from the germline V gene are MDHEN and SYDVKM. Trimming removed 4 bases from V and 0 bases from J, with 6 bases in between. This CDR3 is built from 13 residues. As DNA, the CDR3 is TGTGCCAGCAGTTCCCATGTGAACACTGAAGCTTTCTTT. It codes for CASSSHVNTEAFF.

This clone occurred once. The rearrangement links TRBV18 to TRBJ1-1; D is ambiguous. V was cut by 3 bases and J by 0 bases, with 5 bases left in between. There are 13 residues in the CDR3. Looked up from germline, CDR1 is KGHSH and CDR2 is LQKENI. CDR3 DNA: TGTGCCAGCTCACCTCTCGTGAACACTGAAGCTTTCTTT. This gives the protein CASSPLVNTEAFF.

This chain uses TRBV29-1 with TRBJ1-1, with D possibly TRBD1 on 5 matching bases. CDR3 length equals 15 residues. Germline V gene lookup returns CDR1 SQVTM and CDR2 ANQGSEA. The V and J ends lost 7 bases and 11 bases respectively, with 29 bases between them. The DNA for the CDR3 is TGCAGCGCCGAGAGGGTACAGGCCTCTCCCATGGAGGCTTTCTTT. The encoded protein is CSAERVQASPMEAFF.

This clone has just a few counts. The chain is built from TRBV7-3 and TRBJ1-1; 7 nucleotides agree with TRBD1. Germline assignment: CDR1 SGHTA and CDR2 FQGTGA. After removal of 4 bases from V and 3 bases from J, the junction contained 5 bases not matched to a gene. The CDR3 has 14 amino acids. The DNA of the CDR3 is TGTGCCAGCAGCTCCAGGGGACAGCACACTGAAGCTTTCTTT. It is translated as CASSSRGQHTEAFF.

V gene TRBV27 combines with J gene TRBJ2-7; D is perhaps TRBD2 (5 bases). The germline V gene encodes CDR1 MNHEY and CDR2 SMNVEV (reference sequence). The length of the CDR3 is 15 residues. V lost 6 bases and J lost 2, with 17 bases in between. CDR3 region: CASSSTVGRTYEQYF. CDR3 sequence (DNA): TGTGCCAGCAGCTCCACTGTAGGGAGAACCTACGAGCAGTACTTC.

As concerns this clone: Germline and junction disagree at one end, which may indicate a read error. The rearrangement joins TRBV6-2 or TRBV6-3 to TRBJ1-1; no firm D call. This CDR3 region has 12 residues. CDR1 and CDR2 (germline): MNHEY, SVGEGT. CDR3 bases: TGTGCCAGCAGTTACTCGAACAGTGAAGCTTTCTTT. As protein: CASSYSNSEAFF.

In this sample, this clone turned up once. The chain's CDR3 is CATSRPGTADQETQYF. The CDR3 region has the DNA TGTGCCACCAGCAGGCCTGGGACAGCCGATCAAGAGACCCAGTACTTC. The chain combines TRBV15 with TRBJ2-5; the match to TRBD1 covers 7 bases. V shed 3 bases, J shed 2 bases, and the junction held 9 bases outside the gene matches. The CDR3 covers 16 residues. Germline assignment: CDR1 LNHNV and CDR2 YYDKDF (reference sequence).

This clone was found once. The V and J genes are TRBV12-3 or TRBV12-4 and TRBJ1-1; D uncertain. Trimming stripped 2 bases from V and 11 bases from J, with 15 bases between. The CDR3 contains 13 residues. CDR3 region: CASSLSGRVGAFF. The CDR3 DNA is TGTGCCAGCAGTTTATCGGGTAGGGTAGGCGCTTTCTTT.

The sample holds one count of this clone. V and J are TRBV28 and TRBJ2-1; D is unclear. The V gene's germline CDR1 is MDHEN and CDR2 SYDVKM. V lost 3 bases to trimming and J lost 4 bases, with 7 bases between them. This CDR3 has 13 residues. In nucleotides, the CDR3 is TGTGCCAGCAGTTTTTTGGGATACAATGAGCAGTTCTTC. This codes for CASSFLGYNEQFF.

This chain joins TRBV11-1 and TRBJ1-3; the D is unclear. This CDR3 spans 11 amino acids. V was shortened by 8 bases and J by 8 bases, with 10 bases between the two germline ends. Germline V lookup: CDR1 SGHAT, CDR2 FQDESV (reference sequence). The CDR3 DNA reads TGTGCCAGCCCTGGGGAGGACACCATATATTTT. Translation gives CASPGEDTIYF.

V gene TRBV7-9 combines with J gene TRBJ1-1, with D hard to call. Looked up from germline, CDR1 is SEHNR and CDR2 is FQNEAQ (reference sequence). The CDR3 is 14 amino acids. The V gene lost 1 base and the J gene lost 1 base, with 7 bases spanning the gap. CDR3 coding DNA: TGTGCCAGCAGCTTAGGTTTGGGGAACACTGAAGCTTTCTTT. It encodes CASSLGLGNTEAFF.

The rearrangement uses TRBV6-6 and TRBJ2-1; TRBD1 or TRBD2 may be the D gene (7 bases each). The CDR3 runs to 16 residues. CDR1 is MNHNY and CDR2 is SVGAGI in the germline V gene (reference sequence). Trimming shortened V by 2 bases and J by 6 bases, and 17 bases separated the two germline ends. The CDR3 here is CASSYRGRGRGNEQFF. CDR3 coding DNA: TGTGCCAGCAGTTACAGAGGGAGGGGGCGAGGCAATGAGCAGTTCTTC.

This clone showed up just a few times. V usage is TRBV12-1 and J usage is TRBJ1-1. TRBV12-1 corresponds to a pseudogene. This CDR3 region has 15 residues. The CDR3, as DNA: TGTGCCAGCAGCCCCACTAAGGACGCGAACACTGAAGCTTTCTTT. Protein product: CASSPTKDANTEAFF.

The chain has TRBV20-1 and TRBJ1-5; D remains unclear. CDR3 length equals 14 residues. The ends were cut back, 3 bases at V and 1 base at J, with 10 bases in the middle. Germline CDR1 reads DFQATT; CDR2 reads SNEGSKA (reference sequence). The CDR3 nucleotides are TGCAGTGCTAGTTCGGGCCGAAGCAATCAGCCCCAGCATTTT. Protein product: CSASSGRSNQPQHF.

V gene TRBV6-6 combines with J gene TRBJ1-5; D is undetermined. Germline CDR1 MNHNY, CDR2 SVGAGI (reference sequence). The V and J ends lost 4 bases and 1 base respectively, with 11 bases between them. CDR3 length: 15 amino acids. DNA of the CDR3: TGTGCCAGCAGTTTTCGCGGCGGCAGCAATCAGCCCCAGCATTTT. Translation gives CASSFRGGSNQPQHF.

This clone came up once. The J gene is TRBJ1-5, the V gene TRBV10-3; no firm D call. The germline V gene has CDR1 ENHRY and CDR2 SYGVKD. The CDR3 totals 15 residues. V was trimmed by 10 bases and J by 0 bases, leaving 16 bases between them. CDR3 nucleotide sequence: TGTGCCACTGGGGAGACCGGCAATAGCAATCAGCCCCAGCATTTT. It translates to CATGETGNSNQPQHF.

The chain couples TRBV12-3 or TRBV12-4 to TRBJ2-5; 8 nucleotides align to TRBD2. With V trimmed by 4 bases and J by 5 bases, 3 bases remained unmatched. This CDR3 contains 13 residues. Here the CDR3 DNA reads TGTGCCAGCAGTTACGGCGGGGGGGAGACCCAGTACTTC. It codes for CASSYGGGETQYF.

The J gene is TRBJ1-3, the V gene TRBV6-1; D gene uncertain. Per the germline V gene, CDR1 is MNHNS and CDR2 is SASEGT. Trimming shortened V by 2 bases and J by 4 bases, and 6 bases separated the two germline ends. The CDR3 consists of 13 residues. CDR3 residues: CASSEMRGNTIYF. For the CDR3, the DNA is TGTGCCAGCAGTGAAATGCGCGGAAACACCATATATTTT.

Comment on this clone: One junction end does not reproduce the germline sequence, and a read error may be involved. The chain carries TRBV9 and TRBJ2-5; D may be TRBD1 (6 bases). The CDR3 spans 17 residues. Germline assignment: CDR1 SGDLS and CDR2 YYNGEE. CDR3 sequence: CASGVGGRWDAGETQYF. The CDR3 region has the DNA TGTGCCAGCGGCGTAGGGGGACGGTGGGACGCAGGGGAGACCCAGTACTTC.

The DNA for the CDR3 is TGTGCCTGGAGTGCCTACGCAGGGTCTGAGACCCAGTACTTC. Encoded protein: CAWSAYAGSETQYF. The chain joins TRBV30 to TRBJ2-5; maybe TRBD1 (5 bases). Germline assignment: CDR1 GTSNPN and CDR2 SVGIG (reference sequence). The V end lost 1 base, the J end lost 5 bases, and 14 bases lay between the germline ends. CDR3 length equals 14 residues. The full variable domain, rest sourced from reference TRBV30 and TRBJ2-5, is SQTIHQWPATLVQPVGSPLSLECTVEGTSNPNLYWYRQAAGRGLQLLFYSVGIGQISSEVPQNLSASRPQDRQFILSSKKLLLSDSGFYLCAWSAYAGSETQYFGPGTRLLVL.

The gene calls are TRBV20-1 and TRBJ2-2; 8 bases match TRBD2. This CDR3 is built from 16 residues. CDR1 and CDR2 from the germline V gene are DFQATT and SNEGSKA (reference sequence). After removal of 3 bases from V and 6 bases from J, the junction contained 12 bases not matched to a gene. CDR3 sequence (DNA): TGCAGTGCTAGTGTGAGGCTAGCGGGTGGGGCCGGGGAGCTGTTTTTT. As protein: CSASVRLAGGAGELFF.

On this clone: This sample includes further DNA sequences coding for the same CDR3. The rearrangement links TRBV20-1 to TRBJ2-3; D is unresolved. CDR1 DFQATT and CDR2 SNEGSKA come from the germline V gene (reference sequence). With 4 bases removed from V and 3 bases from J, the gap between germline ends came to 2 bases. The CDR3 extends over 10 amino acids. The CDR3 sequence: CSANTDTQYF. CDR3 sequence (DNA): TGCAGTGCTAATACAGATACGCAGTATTTT.

The rearrangement joins TRBV5-1 to TRBJ2-3; D ambiguous. The CDR3 is 14 amino acids. CDR1 is SGHRS, CDR2 YFSETQ, per germline. V was cut by 0 bases and J by 2 bases, with 7 bases left in between. CDR3 sequence reads: CASSLAQTTDTQYF. CDR3 nucleotides: TGCGCCAGCAGCTTGGCGCAGACCACAGATACGCAGTATTTT.